This is a list of T cell receptor beta chains from one sample in a study of cytomegalovirus exposure and HLA in healthy donors. The assay was immunoSEQ multiplex PCR, and TCRdb's table has in-frame clones only and misses some. The sample gives approximately 300,000 clones, almost 85% of which show up once; roughly 2% is in the top ten. Material for sequencing was PBMCs. These receptors all stem from a woman in her thirties or forties in good health and CMV-seropositive. CDR3s include the opening cysteine and the closing phenylalanine or tryptophan. The order of the fields is clone size, D gene, V gene, J gene, CDR3 DNA, CDR3 protein. The D gene is left open where the match is weak. A clone size is listed for some rows: how often the clone was seen (once, few, many), or a class if it is expanded.

clone_size: .; d_call: .; v_call: TRBV30; j_call: TRBJ1-2; cdr3_nt: TGTGCCTGGAAGGGGACTAGCACGGGCCTTGGCTACACCTTC; cdr3_aa: CAWKGTSTGLGYTF
clone_size: .; d_call: .; v_call: TRBV29-1; j_call: TRBJ2-7; cdr3_nt: TGCAGCGTTGGATCTACCGGGACACTTTCCTACGAGCAGTACTTC; cdr3_aa: CSVGSTGTLSYEQYF
clone_size: few; d_call: TRBD2; v_call: TRBV29-1; j_call: TRBJ2-1; cdr3_nt: TGCAGCGCCCCGGTCGGGCCGGGACTAGCGGGGACGTCTGAGCAGTTCTTC; cdr3_aa: CSAPVGPGLAGTSEQFF
clone_size: .; d_call: TRBD1; v_call: TRBV25-1; j_call: TRBJ1-1; cdr3_nt: TGTGCCAGCCTTCAGGGGGCTGGCACTGAAGCTTTCTTT; cdr3_aa: CASLQGAGTEAFF
clone_size: .; d_call: .; v_call: TRBV6-1; j_call: TRBJ2-7; cdr3_nt: TGTGCCAGCAGCCCCCCCAACGGACTGGGCTACGAGCAGTACTTC; cdr3_aa: CASSPPNGLGYEQYF
clone_size: .; d_call: .; v_call: TRBV19; j_call: TRBJ1-5; cdr3_nt: TGTGCCAGTGCGCCGACCGGGAATCAGCCCCAGCATTTT; cdr3_aa: CASAPTGNQPQHF
clone_size: .; d_call: TRBD2; v_call: TRBV6-6; j_call: TRBJ2-1; cdr3_nt: TGTGCCAGCAATCTAGCGGGGGCCAATGAGCAGTTCTTC; cdr3_aa: CASNLAGANEQFF
clone_size: .; d_call: TRBD1; v_call: TRBV5-6; j_call: TRBJ2-3; cdr3_nt: TGTGCCAGCAGCTTGGGACCCGGGACAGGGAACCCAGATACGCAGTATTTT; cdr3_aa: CASSLGPGTGNPDTQYF
clone_size: .; d_call: .; v_call: TRBV28; j_call: TRBJ1-6; cdr3_nt: TGTGCCAGCAGTCCGCCACGGAGCTCCTATAATTCACCCCTCCACTTT; cdr3_aa: CASSPPRSSYNSPLHF
clone_size: .; d_call: .; v_call: TRBV7-2; j_call: TRBJ2-7; cdr3_nt: TGTGCCAGCAGCTTAGGTTCAGCGTACGAGCAGTACTTC; cdr3_aa: CASSLGSAYEQYF
clone_size: once; d_call: .; v_call: TRBV18; j_call: TRBJ2-7; cdr3_nt: TGTGCCAGCTCACCAAGCGCCGGGAGCTCCTACGAGCAGTACTTC; cdr3_aa: CASSPSAGSSYEQYF
clone_size: .; d_call: .; v_call: TRBV19; j_call: TRBJ1-1; cdr3_nt: TGTGCCAGTAGTTCCCTGGGGGGGCGGAACACTGAAGCTTTCTTT; cdr3_aa: CASSSLGGRNTEAFF
clone_size: .; d_call: .; v_call: TRBV11-2; j_call: TRBJ1-1; cdr3_nt: TGTGCCAGCAGCTTAGGTCGGACTCCCGGTTTAGACACTGAAGCTTTCTTT; cdr3_aa: CASSLGRTPGLDTEAFF
clone_size: .; d_call: TRBD1; v_call: TRBV16; j_call: TRBJ1-2; cdr3_nt: TGTGCCAGCAGCCACCAAGGACAGGGGAACTATGGCTACACCTTC; cdr3_aa: CASSHQGQGNYGYTF
clone_size: .; d_call: .; v_call: TRBV14; j_call: TRBJ2-7; cdr3_nt: TGTGCCAGCAGCCAAGGGCTAGGGGCCCTCTCCTACGAGCAGTACTTC; cdr3_aa: CASSQGLGALSYEQYF
clone_size: .; d_call: TRBD2; v_call: TRBV25-1; j_call: TRBJ2-3; cdr3_nt: TGTGCCAGCAGTGAATGGCTAGCGGGACTCACAGATACGCAGTATTTT; cdr3_aa: CASSEWLAGLTDTQYF
clone_size: few; d_call: .; v_call: TRBV21-1; j_call: TRBJ2-7; cdr3_nt: TGTGCCAGCAGCAAAGGCCGGACAGGGGTTGACGAGCAGTACTTC; cdr3_aa: CASSKGRTGVDEQYF
clone_size: .; d_call: TRBD2; v_call: TRBV4-1; j_call: TRBJ2-1; cdr3_nt: TGCGCCAGCAGCCAACCCACCGGGACTAGCGGAGATGAGCAGTTCTTC; cdr3_aa: CASSQPTGTSGDEQFF
clone_size: .; d_call: TRBD2; v_call: TRBV30; j_call: TRBJ2-1; cdr3_nt: TGTGCCTGGAGTGTACAACCGCTGACTAGCGGGAGAGAGCAGTTCTTC; cdr3_aa: CAWSVQPLTSGREQFF
clone_size: .; d_call: .; v_call: TRBV28; j_call: TRBJ2-4; cdr3_nt: TGTGCCAGCAGAGAATCGGGGGTAGCCAAAAACATTCAGTACTTC; cdr3_aa: CASRESGVAKNIQYF
clone_size: .; d_call: .; v_call: TRBV5-8; j_call: TRBJ2-3; cdr3_nt: TGTGCCAGCAGCGCACAGGACAGTATCCCAGATACGCAGTATTTT; cdr3_aa: CASSAQDSIPDTQYF
clone_size: .; d_call: TRBD1; v_call: TRBV6-5; j_call: TRBJ2-6; cdr3_nt: TGTGCCAGCAGTGAAGGGACAGGGGGGAACGTCCTGACTTTC; cdr3_aa: CASSEGTGGNVLTF
clone_size: .; d_call: TRBD2; v_call: TRBV7-9; j_call: TRBJ2-3; cdr3_nt: TGTGCCAGCAGCTTGACAACGCGGGAGCAACAAGATACGCAGTATTTT; cdr3_aa: CASSLTTREQQDTQYF
clone_size: .; d_call: TRBD2; v_call: TRBV7-3; j_call: TRBJ2-1; cdr3_nt: TGTGCCAGCAGCTTGATAGCGGGAGGTCGTGAGCAGTTCTTC; cdr3_aa: CASSLIAGGREQFF
clone_size: .; d_call: .; v_call: TRBV30; j_call: TRBJ1-6; cdr3_nt: TGTGCCTGGAGTCCCGGTAATTCACCCCTCCACTTT; cdr3_aa: CAWSPGNSPLHF
clone_size: .; d_call: TRBD1; v_call: TRBV18; j_call: TRBJ1-4; cdr3_nt: TGTGCCAGCTCACTCCGGGACAGTAATGAAAAACTGTTTTTT; cdr3_aa: CASSLRDSNEKLFF
clone_size: .; d_call: .; v_call: TRBV7-2; j_call: TRBJ1-6; cdr3_nt: TGTGCCAGCAGCCACGGGACTTACTCATCACCCCTCCACTTT; cdr3_aa: CASSHGTYSSPLHF
clone_size: .; d_call: .; v_call: TRBV19; j_call: TRBJ1-2; cdr3_nt: TGTGCCAGTAGTATGAACAGGGTTGATGGCTACACCTTC; cdr3_aa: CASSMNRVDGYTF
clone_size: .; d_call: .; v_call: TRBV30; j_call: TRBJ2-3; cdr3_nt: TGTGCCTGGAGTCCACTGGGTAGCGACGCGACCACAGATACGCAGTATTTT; cdr3_aa: CAWSPLGSDATTDTQYF
clone_size: .; d_call: .; v_call: TRBV4-3; j_call: TRBJ2-5; cdr3_nt: TGCGCCAGCAGCCAGGGAGTGGCAGCTTACCAAGAGACCCAGTACTTC; cdr3_aa: CASSQGVAAYQETQYF
clone_size: .; d_call: .; v_call: TRBV7-8; j_call: TRBJ1-6; cdr3_nt: TGTGCCAGCAGCTTAGTTTGGTCCGGAGTTTCACCCCTCCACTTT; cdr3_aa: CASSLVWSGVSPLHF
clone_size: .; d_call: TRBD1; v_call: TRBV9; j_call: TRBJ1-4; cdr3_nt: TGTGCCAGCAGCGGGACAGGCGGGAACACTAATGAAAAACTGTTTTTT; cdr3_aa: CASSGTGGNTNEKLFF
clone_size: .; d_call: TRBD1; v_call: TRBV9; j_call: TRBJ1-1; cdr3_nt: TGTGCCAGCAGCGACAGACCGGGACAGGGGAACACTGAAGCTTTCTTT; cdr3_aa: CASSDRPGQGNTEAFF
clone_size: .; d_call: TRBD1; v_call: TRBV7-6; j_call: TRBJ1-1; cdr3_nt: TGTGCCAGCAGCACTTACGGGACAGCGAACACTGAAGCTTTCTTT; cdr3_aa: CASSTYGTANTEAFF
clone_size: .; d_call: .; v_call: TRBV19; j_call: TRBJ1-5; cdr3_nt: TGTGCCAGTAGTACCAAGATCTATAGCAATCAGCCCCAGCATTTT; cdr3_aa: CASSTKIYSNQPQHF
clone_size: .; d_call: .; v_call: TRBV5-4; j_call: TRBJ2-3; cdr3_nt: TGTGCCAGCAGCCCTTTCGGTGGAGCAGATACGCAGTATTTT; cdr3_aa: CASSPFGGADTQYF
clone_size: .; d_call: TRBD1; v_call: TRBV7-9; j_call: TRBJ1-5; cdr3_nt: TGTGCCAGCAGCCCCGGACAGGGCCCAAATCAGCCCCAGCATTTT; cdr3_aa: CASSPGQGPNQPQHF
clone_size: .; d_call: .; v_call: TRBV5-1; j_call: TRBJ1-4; cdr3_nt: TGCGCCAGCAGCTTGGGCAGTGAAAAACTGTTTTTT; cdr3_aa: CASSLGSEKLFF
clone_size: .; d_call: .; v_call: TRBV6-1; j_call: TRBJ2-7; cdr3_nt: TGTGCCAGCAGTGAAGCCTGGGGACAAACGTACGAGCAGTACTTC; cdr3_aa: CASSEAWGQTYEQYF
clone_size: .; d_call: .; v_call: TRBV15; j_call: TRBJ2-5; cdr3_nt: TGTGCCACCAGCAGAGATTACGGGCGGACGGGGTTCGAGACCCAGTACTTC; cdr3_aa: CATSRDYGRTGFETQYF
clone_size: once; d_call: TRBD2; v_call: TRBV10-1; j_call: TRBJ2-3; cdr3_nt: TGCGCCAGGCTTATTAGCGGGAGAGGGGGGAGCACAGATACGCAGTATTTT; cdr3_aa: CARLISGRGGSTDTQYF
clone_size: few; d_call: TRBD1; v_call: TRBV30; j_call: TRBJ1-1; cdr3_nt: TGTGCCTGGAGGGCAGGGGGCGAGGGGAACACTGAAGCTTTCTTT; cdr3_aa: CAWRAGGEGNTEAFF
clone_size: .; d_call: TRBD2; v_call: TRBV5-1; j_call: TRBJ2-2; cdr3_nt: TGCGCCAGCAGCTTCAATAGCGGGAGAGGGAACACCGGGGAGCTGTTTTTT; cdr3_aa: CASSFNSGRGNTGELFF
clone_size: .; d_call: TRBD1; v_call: TRBV7-9; j_call: TRBJ2-3; cdr3_nt: TGTGCCAGCAGCCCCGGGACAGGCACAGATACGCAGTATTTT; cdr3_aa: CASSPGTGTDTQYF
clone_size: .; d_call: .; v_call: TRBV7-9; j_call: TRBJ2-3; cdr3_nt: TGTGCCAGCAGCTTAACAGCCTACCGGGAGCGTCGGAGCACAGATACGCAGTATTTT; cdr3_aa: CASSLTAYRERRSTDTQYF
clone_size: .; d_call: .; v_call: TRBV6-6; j_call: TRBJ2-2; cdr3_nt: TGTGCCAGCGGGGAAGCGGGTGGAACCGGGGAGCTGTTTTTT; cdr3_aa: CASGEAGGTGELFF
clone_size: few; d_call: TRBD1; v_call: TRBV7-9; j_call: TRBJ1-1; cdr3_nt: TGTGCCAGCAGCGGTCAGACAGGGGAAGCTTTCTTT; cdr3_aa: CASSGQTGEAFF
clone_size: few; d_call: .; v_call: TRBV19; j_call: TRBJ1-5; cdr3_nt: TGTGCCAGTAGTATAGATCCACAGGTCAATCAGCCCCAGCATTTT; cdr3_aa: CASSIDPQVNQPQHF
clone_size: once; d_call: TRBD1; v_call: TRBV6-1; j_call: TRBJ1-5; cdr3_nt: TGTGCCAGCATACGGACAGGGGCGAGCAATCAGCCCCAGCATTTT; cdr3_aa: CASIRTGASNQPQHF
clone_size: .; d_call: .; v_call: TRBV30; j_call: TRBJ1-2; cdr3_nt: TGTGCCTGGAGTGTAGGAGCCACCATCAACTATGGCTACACCTTC; cdr3_aa: CAWSVGATINYGYTF
clone_size: .; d_call: .; v_call: TRBV6-6; j_call: TRBJ2-3; cdr3_nt: TGTGCCAGCAGTTCGCAACTAGATTTAACAGATACGCAGTATTTT; cdr3_aa: CASSSQLDLTDTQYF
clone_size: .; d_call: TRBD2; v_call: TRBV28; j_call: TRBJ2-1; cdr3_nt: TGTGCCAGCAGTCCCCGAGACGGGAGGGCCTACAATGAGCAGTTCTTC; cdr3_aa: CASSPRDGRAYNEQFF
clone_size: few; d_call: TRBD1; v_call: TRBV28; j_call: TRBJ1-2; cdr3_nt: TGTGCCAGCAGTGCGGACAGGGGGGTCGGCTACACCTTC; cdr3_aa: CASSADRGVGYTF
clone_size: .; d_call: .; v_call: TRBV18; j_call: TRBJ2-6; cdr3_nt: TGTGCCAGCTCACCGCGCTCCTCTGGGGCCAACGTCCTGACTTTC; cdr3_aa: CASSPRSSGANVLTF
clone_size: .; d_call: .; v_call: TRBV28; j_call: TRBJ2-7; cdr3_nt: TGTGCCAGCAGCCCCCGGGTGGGTCAGCAGTACTTC; cdr3_aa: CASSPRVGQQYF
clone_size: .; d_call: .; v_call: TRBV4-3; j_call: TRBJ2-3; cdr3_nt: TGCGCCAGCAGCCTTAGCAGATTCAAGGATACGCAGTATTTT; cdr3_aa: CASSLSRFKDTQYF
clone_size: .; d_call: TRBD1; v_call: TRBV6-5; j_call: TRBJ1-1; cdr3_nt: TGTGCCAGCAACGACCGGAACAGGGGAGAGACTGAAGCTTTCTTT; cdr3_aa: CASNDRNRGETEAFF
clone_size: .; d_call: .; v_call: TRBV18; j_call: TRBJ2-1; cdr3_nt: TGTGCCAGCTCACCGCAATATAGCTCCTACAATGAGCAGTTCTTC; cdr3_aa: CASSPQYSSYNEQFF
clone_size: .; d_call: TRBD2; v_call: TRBV4-3; j_call: TRBJ2-2; cdr3_nt: TGCGCCAGCAGCCAATCAGCGGGAGGTTACACCGGGGAGCTGTTTTTT; cdr3_aa: CASSQSAGGYTGELFF
clone_size: .; d_call: TRBD1; v_call: TRBV7-3; j_call: TRBJ2-2; cdr3_nt: TGTGCCAGCAGACCTACAGGGGGCGGAGGCGGGGAGCTGTTTTTT; cdr3_aa: CASRPTGGGGGELFF